The clone carrying this TCR beta chain was picked up many times. Its antigen is not identified. This sample stems from a study of T cell repertoires in cytomegalovirus infection. Across the study: Public TCR beta signatures indicated both CMV infection and matching HLA type.

Study-level results: CMV-specific TCR beta clonotypes restricted by HLA-C dominated the ex vivo response.

In TCRdb, the reads were re-called with MiXCR into one record per CDR3 protein. The sample records 490,000 or so distinct CDR3 sequences, about 10% being singletons. Germline V CDR1 and CDR2: SNHLY, FYNNEI. The CDR3 has 15 amino acids. V was pared by 4 bases and J by 6 bases, with 11 bases of the junction left unmatched. The sequencing sample was made of PBMCs. The chain joins TRBV2 to TRBJ1-1, with 7 bases matching TRBD1. The source is a human donor in good health (CMV status not recorded). Some clones in this sample may be carry-over from other donors' samples. The CDR3 here is CASSGRAGGWAEAFF. The CDR3 bases are TGTGCCAGCAGTGGTCGGGCAGGGGGTTGGGCTGAAGCTTTCTTT.